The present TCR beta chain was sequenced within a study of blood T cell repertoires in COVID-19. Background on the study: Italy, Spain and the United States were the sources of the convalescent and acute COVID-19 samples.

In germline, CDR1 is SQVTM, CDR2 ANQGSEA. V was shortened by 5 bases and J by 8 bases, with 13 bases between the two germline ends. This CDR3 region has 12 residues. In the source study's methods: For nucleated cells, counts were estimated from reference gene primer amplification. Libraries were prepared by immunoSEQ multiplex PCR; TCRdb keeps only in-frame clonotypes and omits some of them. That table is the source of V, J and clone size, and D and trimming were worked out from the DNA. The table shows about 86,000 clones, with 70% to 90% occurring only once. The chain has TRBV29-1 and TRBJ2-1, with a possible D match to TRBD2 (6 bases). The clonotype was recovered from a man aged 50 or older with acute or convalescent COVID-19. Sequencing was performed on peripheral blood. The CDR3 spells CSVTTSDHEQFF. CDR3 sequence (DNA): TGCAGCGTTACGACTAGTGATCATGAGCAGTTCTTC.